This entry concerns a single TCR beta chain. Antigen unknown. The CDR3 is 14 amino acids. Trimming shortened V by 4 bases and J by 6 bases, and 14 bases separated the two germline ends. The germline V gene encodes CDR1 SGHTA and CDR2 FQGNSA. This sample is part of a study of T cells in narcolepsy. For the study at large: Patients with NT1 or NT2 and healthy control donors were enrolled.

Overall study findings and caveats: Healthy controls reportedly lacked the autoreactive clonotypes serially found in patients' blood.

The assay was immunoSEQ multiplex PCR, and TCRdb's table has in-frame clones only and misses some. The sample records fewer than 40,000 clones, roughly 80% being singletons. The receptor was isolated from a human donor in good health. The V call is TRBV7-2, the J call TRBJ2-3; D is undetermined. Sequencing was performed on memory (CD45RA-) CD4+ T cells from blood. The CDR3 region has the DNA TGTGCCAGCAGCTCCACCCTACTGGCGGATACGCAGTATTTT. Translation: CASSSTLLADTQYF.